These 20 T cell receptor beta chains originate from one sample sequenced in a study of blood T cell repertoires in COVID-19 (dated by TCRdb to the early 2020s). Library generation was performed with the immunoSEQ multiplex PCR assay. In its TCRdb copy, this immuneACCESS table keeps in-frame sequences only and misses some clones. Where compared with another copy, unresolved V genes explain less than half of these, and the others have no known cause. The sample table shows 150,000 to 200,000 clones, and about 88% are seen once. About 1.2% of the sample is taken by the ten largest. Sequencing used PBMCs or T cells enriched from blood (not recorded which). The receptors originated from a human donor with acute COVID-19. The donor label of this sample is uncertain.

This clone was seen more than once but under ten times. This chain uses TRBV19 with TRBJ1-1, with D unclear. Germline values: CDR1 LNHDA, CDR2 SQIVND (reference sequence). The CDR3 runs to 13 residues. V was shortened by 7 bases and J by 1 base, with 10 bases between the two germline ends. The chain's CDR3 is CASKDTGNTEAFF. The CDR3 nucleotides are TGTGCCAGTAAAGATACTGGGAACACTGAAGCTTTCTTT. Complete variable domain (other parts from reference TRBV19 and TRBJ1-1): DGGITQSPKYLFRKEGQNVTLSCEQNLNHDAMYWYRQDPGQGLRLIYYSQIVNDFQKGDIAEGYSVSREKKESFPLTVTSAQKNPTAFYLCASKDTGNTEAFFGQGTRLTVV.

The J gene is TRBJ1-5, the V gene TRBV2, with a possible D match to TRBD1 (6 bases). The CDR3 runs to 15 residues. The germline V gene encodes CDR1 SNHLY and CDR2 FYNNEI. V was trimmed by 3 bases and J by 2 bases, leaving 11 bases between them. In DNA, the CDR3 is TGTGCCAGCAGTGATACAGGGACGGGCAATCAGCCCCAGCATTTT. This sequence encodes CASSDTGTGNQPQHF.

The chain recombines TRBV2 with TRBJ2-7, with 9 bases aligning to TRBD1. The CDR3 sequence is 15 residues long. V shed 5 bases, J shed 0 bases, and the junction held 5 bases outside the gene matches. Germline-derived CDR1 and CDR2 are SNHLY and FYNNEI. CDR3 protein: CASSYRGPPSYEQYF. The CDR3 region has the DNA TGTGCCAGCAGTTACAGGGGGCCCCCCTCCTACGAGCAGTACTTC.

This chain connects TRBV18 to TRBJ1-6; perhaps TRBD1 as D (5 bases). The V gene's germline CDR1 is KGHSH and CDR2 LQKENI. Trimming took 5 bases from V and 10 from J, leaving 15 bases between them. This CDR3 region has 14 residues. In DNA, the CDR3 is TGTGCCAGCTCAGGCCAGGGAGGAGAGTCACCCCTCCACTTT. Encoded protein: CASSGQGGESPLHF.

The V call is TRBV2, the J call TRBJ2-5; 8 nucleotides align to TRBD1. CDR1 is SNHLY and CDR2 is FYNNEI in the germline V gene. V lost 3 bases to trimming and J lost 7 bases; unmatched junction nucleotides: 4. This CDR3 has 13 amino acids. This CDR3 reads CASSETGEVTQYF. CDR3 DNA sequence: TGTGCCAGCAGTGAGACAGGGGAGGTGACCCAGTACTTC. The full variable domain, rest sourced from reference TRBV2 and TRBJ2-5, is EPEVTQTPSHQVTQMGQEVILRCVPISNHLYFYWYRQILGQKVEFLVSFYNNEISEKSEIFDDQFSVERPDGSNFTLKIRSTKLEDSAMYFCASSETGEVTQYFGPGTRLLVL.

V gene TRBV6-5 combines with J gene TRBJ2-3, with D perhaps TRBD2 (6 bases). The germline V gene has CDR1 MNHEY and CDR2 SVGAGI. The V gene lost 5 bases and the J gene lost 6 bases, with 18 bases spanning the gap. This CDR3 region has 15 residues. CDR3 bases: TGTGCCAGCAGTCGGGTCGGAGGGGCAGGGGATACGCAGTATTTT. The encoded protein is CASSRVGGAGDTQYF.

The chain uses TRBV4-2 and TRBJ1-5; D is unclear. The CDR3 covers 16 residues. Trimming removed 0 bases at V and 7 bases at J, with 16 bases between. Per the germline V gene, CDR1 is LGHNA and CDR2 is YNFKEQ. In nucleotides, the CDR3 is TGTGCCAGCAGCCAAGAAACCAAAGCGGGAGGGCAGCCCCAGCATTTT. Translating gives CASSQETKAGGQPQHF.

The CDR3 loop reads CASSTPRQGRTYEQYF. The CDR3 bases are TGTGCCAGCAGCACACCAAGACAGGGGCGCACCTACGAGCAGTACTTC. The rearrangement joins TRBV5-4 to TRBJ2-7; 8 positions match TRBD1. The CDR3 covers 16 residues. V lost 4 bases and J lost 2; bases outside the gene matches: 11. CDR1 is SGHNT, CDR2 YYREEE, per germline (reference sequence).

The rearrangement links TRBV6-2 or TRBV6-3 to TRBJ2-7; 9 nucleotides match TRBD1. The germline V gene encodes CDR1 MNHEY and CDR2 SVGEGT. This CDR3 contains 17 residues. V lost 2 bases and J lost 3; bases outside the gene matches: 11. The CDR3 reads CASSYPTGQGKRYEQYF. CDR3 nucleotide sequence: TGTGCCAGCAGTTACCCCACCGGACAGGGGAAACGCTACGAGCAGTACTTC.

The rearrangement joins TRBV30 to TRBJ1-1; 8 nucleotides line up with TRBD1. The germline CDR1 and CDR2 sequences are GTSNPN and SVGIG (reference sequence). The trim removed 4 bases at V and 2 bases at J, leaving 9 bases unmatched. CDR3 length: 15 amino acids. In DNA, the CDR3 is TGTGCCTGGAAGTATCGGACAGGGATAAACACTGAAGCTTTCTTT. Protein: CAWKYRTGINTEAFF.

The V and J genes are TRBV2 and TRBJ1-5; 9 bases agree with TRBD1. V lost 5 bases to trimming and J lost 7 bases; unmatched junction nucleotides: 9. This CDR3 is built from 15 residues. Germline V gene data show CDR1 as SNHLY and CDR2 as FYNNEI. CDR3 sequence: CASSPTGGSRQPQHF. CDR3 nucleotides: TGTGCCAGCAGTCCCACAGGGGGCAGTAGGCAGCCCCAGCATTTT.

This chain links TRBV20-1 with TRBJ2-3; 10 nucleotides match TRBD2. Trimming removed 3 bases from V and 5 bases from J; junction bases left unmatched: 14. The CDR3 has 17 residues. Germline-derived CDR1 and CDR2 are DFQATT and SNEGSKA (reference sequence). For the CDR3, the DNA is TGCAGTGCTAGTGATATAGCGGGGGGAGGATTTAGAGATACGCAGTATTTT. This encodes CSASDIAGGGFRDTQYF.

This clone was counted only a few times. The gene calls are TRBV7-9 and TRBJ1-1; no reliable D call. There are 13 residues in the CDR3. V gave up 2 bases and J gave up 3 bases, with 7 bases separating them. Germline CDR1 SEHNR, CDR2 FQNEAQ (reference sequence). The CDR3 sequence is CASSLSSDTEAFF. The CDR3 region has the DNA TGTGCCAGCAGCTTATCTTCCGACACTGAAGCTTTCTTT.

The CDR3: CASSPSTGPNYGYTF. CDR3 bases: TGTGCCAGCTCACCTTCAACAGGGCCCAACTATGGCTACACCTTC. The chain uses TRBV18 and TRBJ1-2; D is possibly TRBD1 (6 bases). CDR3 size: 15 residues. The germline gives CDR1 KGHSH, CDR2 LQKENI. V was pared by 3 bases and J by 2 bases, with 13 bases between.

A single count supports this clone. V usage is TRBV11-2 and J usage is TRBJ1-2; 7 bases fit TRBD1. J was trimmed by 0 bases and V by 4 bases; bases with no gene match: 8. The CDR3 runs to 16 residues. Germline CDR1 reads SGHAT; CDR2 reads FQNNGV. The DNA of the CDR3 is TGTGCCAGCAGCTCTTCAGACAGGGCCACTAACTATGGCTACACCTTC. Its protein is CASSSSDRATNYGYTF.

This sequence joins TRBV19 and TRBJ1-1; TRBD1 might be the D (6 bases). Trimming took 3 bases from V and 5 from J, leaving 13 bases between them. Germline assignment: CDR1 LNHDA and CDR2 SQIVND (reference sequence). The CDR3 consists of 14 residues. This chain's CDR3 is CASSIYQGRTEAFF. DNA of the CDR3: TGTGCCAGTAGTATCTACCAGGGGAGAACTGAAGCTTTCTTT. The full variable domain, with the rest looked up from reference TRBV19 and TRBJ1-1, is DGGITQSPKYLFRKEGQNVTLSCEQNLNHDAMYWYRQDPGQGLRLIYYSQIVNDFQKGDIAEGYSVSREKKESFPLTVTSAQKNPTAFYLCASSIYQGRTEAFFGQGTRLTVV.

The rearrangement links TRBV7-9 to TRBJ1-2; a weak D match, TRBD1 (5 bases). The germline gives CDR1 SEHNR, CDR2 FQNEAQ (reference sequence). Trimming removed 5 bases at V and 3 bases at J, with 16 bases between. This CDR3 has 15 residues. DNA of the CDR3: TGTGCCAGCAGCCCCCCGGCTGGGGCGGACTATGGCTACACCTTC. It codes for CASSPPAGADYGYTF.

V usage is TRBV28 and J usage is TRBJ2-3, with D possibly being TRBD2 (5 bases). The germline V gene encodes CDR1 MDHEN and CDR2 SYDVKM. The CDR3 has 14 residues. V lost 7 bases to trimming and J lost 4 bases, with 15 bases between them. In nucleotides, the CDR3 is TGTGCCAGCAACCCCCCCGAGGGCGCAGATACGCAGTATTTT. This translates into CASNPPEGADTQYF.

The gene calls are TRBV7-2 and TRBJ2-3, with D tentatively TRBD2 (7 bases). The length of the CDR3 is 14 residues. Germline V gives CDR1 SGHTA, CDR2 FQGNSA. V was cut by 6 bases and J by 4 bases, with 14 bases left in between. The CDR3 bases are TGTGCCAGCAGTTTGGGGGGGCCGGCAGATACGCAGTATTTT. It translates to CASSLGGPADTQYF.

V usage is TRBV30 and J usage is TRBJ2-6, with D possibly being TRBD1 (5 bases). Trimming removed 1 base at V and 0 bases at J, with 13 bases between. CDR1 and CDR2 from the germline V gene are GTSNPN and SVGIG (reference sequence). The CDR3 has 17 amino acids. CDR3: CAWSEGFSSSGANVLTF. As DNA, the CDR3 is TGTGCCTGGAGTGAGGGGTTTTCGAGCTCTGGGGCCAACGTCCTGACTTTC.